This TCR beta chain is drawn from a study of CD4 T cells in relation to SARS-CoV-2 and coronaviruses. Across the study: After roughly 11 days of antigen culture, PBMC TCR beta CDR3s were sequenced. Of the patients, under 10 were male, a few female, two Hispanic. Findings of the study overall: Each donor contributed either pre-pandemic or post-infection samples, not both.

Germline CDR1 and CDR2: LGHNA and YNFKEQ. This CDR3 comprises 18 residues. V lost 2 bases, J lost 3 bases, and 13 bases stayed unmatched. Comments on this clone: Its antigen is undetermined.

The protocol was immunoSEQ multiplex PCR, while the TCRdb copy is restricted to in-frame clones and leaves out a portion. Counted here are tens of thousands of clones, under 80% occurring once; the ten biggest clones make up around 20%. The chain employs TRBV4-2 and TRBJ2-7; TRBD2 agrees at 10 bases. The sequence derives from an adult with COVID-19. The sequenced sample consisted of memory CD4+ T cells from PBMCs, cultured in vitro. CDR3 sequence: CASSQRGASGSPLYEQYF. The DNA of the CDR3 is TGTGCCAGCAGCCAACGGGGGGCTAGCGGGAGTCCCCTCTACGAGCAGTACTTC.